A selection of T cell receptor beta chains follows, all from one sample in a study of T cells in Graves' hyperthyroidism and ophthalmopathy. TCRdb analysed the multiplex PCR reads with MiXCR anew, one entry per CDR3 protein. The sample holds about 610,000 distinct CDR3 sequences, roughly 15% seen once. Sequencing used blood. Every receptor here comes from a middle-aged woman with Graves' ophthalmopathy. Both conserved end residues are part of each CDR3. The order of the fields is clone size, V gene, J gene, D gene, CDR3 DNA, CDR3 protein. D genes are given only for firm matches. Clone size is not always given. Where it is, it says once, few, many or a class for expanded clones.

NA	TRBV12-3/TRBV12-4	TRBJ1-4	NA	TGTGCCAGCAGTTCCCCGACAGGCCCTAATGAAAAACTGTTTTTT	CASSSPTGPNEKLFF
many	TRBV18	TRBJ2-1	NA	TGTGCCAGCTCACCACCGTCCAATTACAATGAGCAGTTCTTC	CASSPPSNYNEQFF
NA	TRBV4-1	TRBJ1-2	NA	TGCGCCAGCAGCCAAGCCGATACAGGGACTTACTATGGCTACACCTTC	CASSQADTGTYYGYTF
few	TRBV12-3/TRBV12-4	TRBJ1-3	TRBD1	TGTGCCAGCAGTTGGGGTTCCGCGACAGGGGGCTTCTACACCATATATTTT	CASSWGSATGGFYTIYF
many	TRBV30	TRBJ1-4	NA	TGTGCCTGGGGCGGGATGGCAGGCTCTAATGAAAAACTGTTTTTT	CAWGGMAGSNEKLFF
NA	TRBV12-3/TRBV12-4	TRBJ2-7	TRBD1	TGTGCCAGCAGCCCACTTTTTGGACAGGGGGACCACGAGCAGTACTTC	CASSPLFGQGDHEQYF
few	TRBV20-1	TRBJ1-2	NA	TGCAGTGCTGGGGAATATGGCTACACCTTC	CSAGEYGYTF
many	TRBV28	TRBJ1-1	NA	TGTGCCAGCAGTCCGGCGCCACTAGGAGCTTTCTTT	CASSPAPLGAFF
few	TRBV5-1	TRBJ1-4	NA	TGCGCCAGCAGCTTGGCTTCGGGGGTTACTAATGAAAAACTGTTTTTT	CASSLASGVTNEKLFF
few	TRBV10-3	TRBJ1-5	NA	TGTGCCATCAGTGAGTCGAGGGCTGGGTCCCCTGGCAGTGTAGGGTCCCAGCATTTT	CAISESRAGSPGSVGSQHF
NA	TRBV6-4	TRBJ1-6	NA	TGTGCCAGCAGTGACGGGGGGGAGAATTCACCCCTCCACTTT	CASSDGGENSPLHF
many	TRBV12-3/TRBV12-4	TRBJ1-1	NA	TGTGCCAGCAGCCTCCTGTCCGGGGACACTGAAGCTTTCTTT	CASSLLSGDTEAFF
many	TRBV6-1	TRBJ2-1	NA	TGTGCCAGCAGTGAATTCTACAGAGAGCAGTTCTTC	CASSEFYREQFF
few	TRBV11-2	TRBJ2-5	TRBD2	TGTGCCAGCAGCTTAGATGAACTAGCGGGGGGTGGCGAGACCCAGTACTTC	CASSLDELAGGGETQYF
many	TRBV20-1	TRBJ2-2	NA	TGCAGTGCGACCCCAGGGGGGACCACCGGGGAGCTGTTTTTT	CSATPGGTTGELFF
few	TRBV6-1	TRBJ2-2	NA	TGTGCCAGCACCCTCATAGGTGTAACTAACACCGGGGAGCTGTTTTTT	CASTLIGVTNTGELFF
many	TRBV11-2	TRBJ1-1	TRBD1	TGTGCCAGCAGCTTAGAAGGACAGGGGTCCCCTGAAGCTTTCTTT	CASSLEGQGSPEAFF
many	TRBV15	TRBJ2-3	NA	TGTGCCACCAGCAGAGATCTGGGCATCCGGGACACAGATACGCAGTATTTT	CATSRDLGIRDTDTQYF
few	TRBV9	TRBJ2-1	NA	TGTGCCAGCAGCGTAGTTCCGAGCTTGGATGAGCAGTTCTTC	CASSVVPSLDEQFF
many	TRBV2	TRBJ1-6	NA	TGTGCCAGCAGACGGACCCTGGAACCTTATAATTCACCCCTCCACTTT	CASRRTLEPYNSPLHF
NA	TRBV24-1	TRBJ2-2	TRBD1	TGTGCCACCAGTGATCCAGGGGGCGCGAACACCGGGGAGCTGTTTTTT	CATSDPGGANTGELFF
many	TRBV13	TRBJ2-7	TRBD1	TGTGCCAGCAGCTTAGGCCGGACAGGGGGCTACGAGCAGTACTTC	CASSLGRTGGYEQYF
NA	TRBV6-1	TRBJ1-1	NA	TGTGCCAGCACCCTGATGCCGGAGCCGGCCACTGAAGCTTTCTTT	CASTLMPEPATEAFF
few	TRBV20-1	TRBJ2-2	TRBD2	TGCAGTGCTGCTCGGGGACTAGCGGGAGTAACCGGGGAGCTGTTTTTT	CSAARGLAGVTGELFF
many	TRBV18	TRBJ2-7	NA	TGTGCCAGCTCACCGGTGCTCTACGAGCAGTACTTC	CASSPVLYEQYF
few	TRBV7-9	TRBJ2-5	NA	TGTGCCAGCAGCTGGGCACAGCAAGAGACCCAGTACTTC	CASSWAQQETQYF
many	TRBV20-1	TRBJ1-1	NA	TGCAGTGCTCCATTGACAGGCGGGATAGCTGAAGCTTTCTTT	CSAPLTGGIAEAFF
NA	TRBV12-3/TRBV12-4	TRBJ2-1	NA	TGTGCCAGCCGAAGGGGACTTTCCAATGAGCAGTTCTTC	CASRRGLSNEQFF
many	TRBV18	TRBJ2-7	NA	TGTGCCAGCTCACCACCGGTAGGGAACGAGCAGTACTTC	CASSPPVGNEQYF
many	TRBV5-1	TRBJ2-1	TRBD2	TGCGCCAGCAGCTCCCAGCTAGCGGGAGCATACAATGAGCAGTTCTTC	CASSSQLAGAYNEQFF
many	TRBV7-3	TRBJ2-1	TRBD2	TGTGCCAGCAGCTTGGCTAGTCTAGCGGGAGCGTTTAATGAGCAGTTCTTC	CASSLASLAGAFNEQFF
few	TRBV6-2/TRBV6-3	TRBJ1-5	TRBD1	TGTGCCAGCACGGACAGGGAACGAGGCAATCAGCCCCAGCATTTT	CASTDRERGNQPQHF
many	TRBV12-5	TRBJ1-5	TRBD1	TGTGCTAGTGGTCCCCCGACAGGGGAACCACATCAGCCCCAGCATTTT	CASGPPTGEPHQPQHF
few	TRBV19	TRBJ1-4	NA	TGTGCCAGTAGCACCGGAGGTCTTGCAACTAATGAAAAACTGTTTTTT	CASSTGGLATNEKLFF
few	TRBV7-9	TRBJ1-1	TRBD1	TGTGCCAGCAGCGGGGGGACAGGGGCGGACACTGAAGCTTTCTTT	CASSGGTGADTEAFF
many	TRBV12-3/TRBV12-4	TRBJ1-2	NA	TGTGCCAGCAGTTTAAACACCTATGGCTACACCTTC	CASSLNTYGYTF
NA	TRBV7-2	TRBJ2-5	NA	TGTGCCAGCAGCTTAGGGTCAAGGACCCTAGGGACCCAGTACTTC	CASSLGSRTLGTQYF
many	TRBV30	TRBJ1-5	NA	TGTGCCTGGAGTCGTGGCCAAGGTAGCAATCAGCCCCAGCATTTT	CAWSRGQGSNQPQHF
many	TRBV27	TRBJ2-5	NA	TGTGCCAGCAGTGGCACCTTGAGGGGCTACCAAGAGACCCAGTACTTC	CASSGTLRGYQETQYF
NA	TRBV5-5	TRBJ1-2	NA	TGTGCCAGCAGCTTAGGACAGAAAGTAAGCTATGGCTACACCTTC	CASSLGQKVSYGYTF
NA	TRBV11-1	TRBJ2-7	TRBD2	TGTGCCAGCAGCTCGTGGTCGGCTAGCGGACCCTACGAGCAGTACTTC	CASSSWSASGPYEQYF
many	TRBV30	TRBJ1-2	NA	TGTGCCTGGGGATCACTGGCTAACTATGGCTACACCTTC	CAWGSLANYGYTF
many	TRBV2	TRBJ1-1	NA	TGTGCCAGCAGTGAAGTACAGGCCATTCGGGGTGAAGCTTTCTTT	CASSEVQAIRGEAFF
few	TRBV6-1	TRBJ1-1	NA	TGTGCCAGCAGCCGCAGTGACAGGAACACTGAAGCTTTCTTT	CASSRSDRNTEAFF
few	TRBV2	TRBJ1-5	NA	TGTGCCAGCAGCAACGGGATTGGTCAGCCCCAGCATTTT	CASSNGIGQPQHF
NA	TRBV10-3	TRBJ1-1	TRBD1	TGTGCCATCAGTCCCGACCAGGGGGACACTGAAGCTTTCTTT	CAISPDQGDTEAFF
NA	TRBV5-5	TRBJ1-6	TRBD1	TGTGCCAGCAGCTTCGCCGGGACAGGGGGTTCACCCCTCCACTTT	CASSFAGTGGSPLHF
many	TRBV2	TRBJ2-7	NA	TGTGCCAGCCGTAAAGGGGGAGGGGGGCCTCCCTACGAGCAGTACTTC	CASRKGGGGPPYEQYF
many	TRBV2	TRBJ2-5	NA	TGTGCCAGCAGTGAGAGGCAGAGCACGAAGACCCAGTACTTC	CASSERQSTKTQYF
few	TRBV28	TRBJ1-1	TRBD1	TGTGCCAGCGGGACGGGGGGGACAGGTCACCGTGAAGCTTTCTTT	CASGTGGTGHREAFF
few	TRBV12-5	TRBJ1-1	NA	TGTGCTAGTGGTTTGGTTATCGTTGGGGGAAGGAATGAAGCTTTCTTT	CASGLVIVGGRNEAFF
many	TRBV3-1	TRBJ2-5	TRBD2	TGTGCCAGCAGCCATCTAGCGGGAGGGGAGACCCAGTACTTC	CASSHLAGGETQYF
many	TRBV20-1	TRBJ2-3	NA	TGCAGTGCGAATCTTCGGCGAGTGGGCGCAGATACGCAGTATTTT	CSANLRRVGADTQYF
many	TRBV4-2	TRBJ1-1	NA	TGTGCCAGCAGCCAAGATGCCAGGAACACTGAAGCTTTCTTT	CASSQDARNTEAFF
NA	TRBV20-1	TRBJ1-3	NA	TGCAGTGCTTCCCCGCTAAGTTCTGGAAACACCATATATTTT	CSASPLSSGNTIYF
many	TRBV3-1	TRBJ1-1	NA	TGTGCCAGCAGCCCATTCGGACAGATGAACACTGAAGCTTTCTTT	CASSPFGQMNTEAFF
many	TRBV5-8	TRBJ2-7	NA	TGTGCCAGCAGCTTAGGCAGGGGAGGTCACGAGCAGTACTTC	CASSLGRGGHEQYF
many	TRBV2	TRBJ1-2	TRBD1	TGTGCCAGTACGGGACAGGCTAACTATGGCTACACCTTC	CASTGQANYGYTF
NA	TRBV29-1	TRBJ2-4	TRBD2	TGCAGCGTTGGCGGGGGGGACCTTATTCAGTACTTC	CSVGGGDLIQYF
many	TRBV12-3/TRBV12-4	TRBJ1-2	TRBD1	TGTGCCAGCAGTTTAGCGCCCGGACAGGGAAAGGATGGCTACACCTTC	CASSLAPGQGKDGYTF